A selection of T cell receptor beta chains follows, all from one sample in a study of T cell changes during pregnancy in multiple sclerosis. Only in-frame clones appear in the TCRdb table, and some are missing; sequencing was by immunoSEQ multiplex PCR. The sample records approximately 89,000 clones, roughly 94% being singletons. Sequencing used peripheral blood, obtained after pregnancy. The source of these receptors is a female donor in good health, enrolled as a control in a pregnancy study. The CDR3 runs from the conserved cysteine through the conserved F or W. A D gene is named only where the DNA matches it firmly. Size tells how often a clone was seen (once, few, many) or the class of an expanded clone, and some rows leave it out.

>TRBV5-5|NA|TRBD1|TRBJ2-3
CASSWPPGQSTDTQYF
TGTGCCAGCAGCTGGCCCCCGGGACAGAGCACAGATACGCAGTATTTT
>TRBV27|NA|NA|TRBJ2-7
CASSNRGDEQYF
TGTGCCAGCAGTAATAGGGGCGACGAGCAGTACTTC
>TRBV18|NA|NA|TRBJ1-2
CASSPPIGDGYGYTF
TGTGCCAGCTCACCCCCGATCGGGGATGGCTATGGCTACACCTTC
>TRBV5-1|NA|NA|TRBJ2-7
CASSLDSPAVGEQYF
TGCGCCAGCAGCTTAGACAGCCCCGCGGTGGGGGAGCAGTACTTC
>TRBV28|NA|TRBD2|TRBJ2-3
CASSPAGESDTQYF
TGTGCCAGCAGTCCAGCGGGAGAGTCAGATACGCAGTATTTT
>TRBV6-4|NA|TRBD2|TRBJ2-1
CASPKTGGGLDNEQFF
TGTGCCAGCCCTAAGACCGGGGGGGGGCTGGACAATGAGCAGTTCTTC
>TRBV27|NA|TRBD1|TRBJ2-7
CASSSGQALLEQYF
TGTGCCAGCAGTTCGGGACAGGCCCTTTTGGAGCAGTACTTC
>TRBV27|NA|NA|TRBJ2-2
CASSGYLNTGELFF
TGTGCCAGCTCCGGGTACCTGAACACCGGGGAGCTGTTTTTT
>TRBV5-1|NA|NA|TRBJ2-5
CASSLQETQYF
TGCGCCAGCAGCCTCCAAGAGACCCAGTACTTC
>TRBV14|NA|NA|TRBJ2-5
CASSQRLGVAVQETQYF
TGTGCCAGCAGCCAACGCCTCGGGGTAGCGGTCCAAGAGACCCAGTACTTC
>TRBV4-1|NA|NA|TRBJ2-7
CASSVRAGAYEQYF
TGCGCCAGCAGCGTCCGGGCAGGGGCCTACGAGCAGTACTTC
>TRBV18|NA|TRBD2|TRBJ2-2
CASSPLAGTGELFF
TGTGCCAGCTCACCACTAGCGGGAACCGGGGAGCTGTTTTTT
>TRBV28|NA|NA|TRBJ2-1
CASSSNNEQFF
TGTGCCAGCAGTTCTAACAATGAGCAGTTCTTC
>TRBV5-1|NA|TRBD2|TRBJ2-5
CASRETSGSGETQYF
TGCGCCAGCAGGGAGACTAGCGGGAGTGGGGAGACCCAGTACTTC
>TRBV12-1|NA|NA|TRBJ2-7
CASSPYPLAYEQYF
TGTGCCAGCAGCCCCTACCCACTAGCGTACGAGCAGTACTTC
>TRBV28|NA|TRBD2|TRBJ2-7
CATKGLAGSFGYEQYF
TGTGCCACCAAAGGACTAGCGGGGAGTTTCGGCTACGAGCAGTACTTC
>TRBV29-1|NA|NA|TRBJ1-1
CSASRDKNTEAFF
TGCAGCGCCTCCCGGGACAAGAACACTGAAGCTTTCTTT
>TRBV5-1|NA|TRBD2|TRBJ2-1
CASRRLAGDNEQFF
TGCGCCAGCAGGCGGCTAGCGGGAGACAATGAGCAGTTCTTC
>TRBV9|NA|TRBD1|TRBJ1-4
CASRLVRHGTADEKLFF
TGTGCCAGCAGACTAGTTCGTCACGGGACAGCAGATGAAAAACTGTTTTTT
>TRBV4-2|NA|TRBD2|TRBJ2-1
CASSQALAGLADEGATYNEQFF
TGTGCCAGCAGCCAAGCATTGGCGGGACTAGCGGACGAGGGGGCAACCTACAATGAGCAGTTCTTC
>TRBV15|NA|TRBD2|TRBJ2-1
CATSRARGRGNNEQFF
TGTGCCACCAGCAGAGCTCGAGGGAGGGGAAACAATGAGCAGTTCTTC
>TRBV19|NA|TRBD2|TRBJ2-7
CASSAGVGEQYF
TGTGCCAGTAGCGCGGGAGTCGGCGAGCAGTACTTC
>TRBV9|NA|NA|TRBJ1-5
CASSPPVPQHF
TGTGCCAGCAGCCCCCCCGTGCCCCAGCATTTT
>TRBV7-2|once|TRBD2|TRBJ2-5
CASSPTGRTEETQYF
TGTGCCAGCAGCCCCACCGGGAGGACGGAAGAGACCCAGTACTTC
>TRBV5-1|NA|TRBD2|TRBJ2-7
CASSLLAGGPHEQYF
TGCGCCAGCAGCCTTTTAGCGGGAGGGCCCCACGAGCAGTACTTC
>TRBV10-3|NA|TRBD2|TRBJ2-7
CAIYDPGLTSGISYEQYF
TGTGCCATCTATGATCCGGGACTTACTAGCGGGATTTCCTACGAGCAGTACTTC
>TRBV9|NA|TRBD1|TRBJ2-5
CASSAIPGGPYQETQYF
TGTGCCAGCAGCGCTATTCCAGGGGGCCCGTACCAAGAGACCCAGTACTTC
>TRBV7-9|NA|NA|TRBJ2-7
CASAKTDSYEQYF
TGTGCCAGCGCCAAGACAGACTCCTACGAGCAGTACTTC
>TRBV18|once|TRBD2|TRBJ2-1
CASSQSRSGRVDRNEQFF
TGTGCCAGCTCACAGAGCAGGAGCGGGAGGGTCGATAGGAATGAGCAGTTCTTC
>TRBV5-1|NA|TRBD1|TRBJ1-4
CASSLDRGRSAAFF
TGCGCCAGCAGCTTGGACAGGGGAAGGAGTGCCGCGTTCTTT
>TRBV5-1|NA|TRBD2|TRBJ2-7
CASSQGLAGLYEQYF
TGCGCCAGCAGCCAGGGACTAGCGGGACTCTACGAGCAGTACTTC
>TRBV5-1|once|NA|TRBJ2-1
CASSLGTNRAQFF
TGCGCCAGCAGCCTCGGGACAAACAGGGCGCAGTTCTTC
>TRBV21-1|NA|NA|TRBJ1-2
CASSKARRSYNYGYTF
TGTGCCAGCAGCAAAGCGCGCCGTTCTTACAACTATGGCTACACCTTC
>TRBV7-4|NA|NA|TRBJ2-7
CASSLDRFYVDEQYF
TGTGCCAGCAGCTTAGACAGATTTTACGTTGACGAGCAGTACTTC
>TRBV28|NA|NA|TRBJ2-4
CASSSKATGSKNIQYF
TGTGCCAGCAGTTCGAAAGCGACGGGTTCCAAAAACATTCAGTACTTC
>TRBV6-1|NA|TRBD1|TRBJ2-3
CASSGGDRGTDTQYF
TGTGCCAGCAGCGGGGGGGACAGGGGGACAGATACGCAGTATTTT
>TRBV25-1|NA|NA|TRBJ1-2
CASSESQVPYGYTF
TGTGCCAGCAGTGAATCTCAGGTACCCTATGGCTACACCTTC
>TRBV4-1|NA|NA|TRBJ2-1
CASSQESGSYEQFF
TGCGCCAGCAGCCAAGAAAGCGGGTCCTATGAGCAGTTCTTC